The 31 T cell receptor beta chains below all came from one sample that was sequenced in a study of beta chain features in type 1 diabetes. Study results and caveats: In all four CD4+ subsets, TCRB CDR3 length was significantly, moderately reduced in type 1 diabetes.

Their antigen targets remain unknown. The entirety of the isolated RNA underwent reverse transcription, so expressed TCRB transcripts were sequenced. Profiling relied on immunoSEQ multiplex PCR, and the TCRdb table lists in-frame clones only, not all of them. The sample holds more than 550,000 clones, around 15% seen once. Sequencing was performed on naive CD4+ T cells from blood. The receptors here all came from a man between 18 and 35 years old with type 1 diabetes.

This clone occurred a few times. The chain employs TRBV29-1 and TRBJ2-1; TRBD2 matches 8 bases. CDR1 and CDR2 from the germline V gene are SQVTM and ANQGSEA. CDR3 length: 14 residues. The ends lost 3 bases at V and 2 bases at J; junction bases unmatched: 3. In nucleotides, the CDR3 is TGCAGCGTTGAGGAGCGGGAGACCTACAATGAGCAGTTCTTC. This encodes CSVEERETYNEQFF.

This clone has just a few counts. CDR3 sequence: CASSLRATGVGSPLHF. DNA for the CDR3: TGCGCCAGCAGCCTCCGAGCCACAGGGGTGGGTTCACCCCTCCACTTT. The chain recombines TRBV4-3 with TRBJ1-6; 7 positions agree with TRBD1. After removal of 4 bases from V and 9 bases from J, the junction contained 12 bases not matched to a gene. Germline CDR1 LGHNA, CDR2 YSLEER. This CDR3 comprises 16 residues.

The CDR3 region is CSVGTDFQTPQHF. The CDR3 nucleotides read TGCAGCGTCGGGACGGACTTCCAAACGCCCCAGCATTTT. This chain joins TRBV29-1 and TRBJ1-5, with D perhaps matching TRBD1 (5 bases). CDR3 length: 13 amino acids. The V end lost 6 bases, the J end lost 9 bases, and 18 bases lay between the germline ends. The germline V gene has CDR1 SQVTM and CDR2 ANQGSEA.

A few counts support this clone. The genes are TRBV6-1 and TRBJ2-1, with D tentatively TRBD2 (5 bases). V was pared by 7 bases and J by 3 bases, with 10 bases between. CDR3 length equals 13 residues. The germline gives CDR1 MNHNS, CDR2 SASEGT. The CDR3 loop reads CASNREGYNEQFF. Written as DNA, the CDR3 is TGTGCCAGCAACCGAGAGGGCTACAATGAGCAGTTCTTC.

This clone was counted between two and nine times. This chain joins TRBV5-1 and TRBJ2-7; no clear D. V was pared by 0 bases and J by 3 bases, with 7 bases between. CDR1 is SGHRS, CDR2 YFSETQ, per germline. This CDR3 has 13 amino acids. CDR3 loop: CASSLGAIYEQYF. The CDR3 nucleotides are TGCGCCAGCAGCTTGGGTGCCATCTACGAGCAGTACTTC.

This chain uses TRBV5-1 with TRBJ2-3; D is undetermined. V gave up 0 bases and J gave up 11 bases, with 10 bases separating them. CDR3 length equals 12 residues. Germline CDR1 is SGHRS and CDR2 is YFSETQ. DNA for the CDR3: TGCGCCAGCAGCTTGGATTTGGGCCTGCAGTATTTT. Translation: CASSLDLGLQYF. The full variable domain, with the rest looked up from reference TRBV5-1 and TRBJ2-3, is KAGVTQTPRYLIKTRGQQVTLSCSPISGHRSVSWYQQTPGQGLQFLFEYFSETQRNKGNFPGRFSGRQFSNSRSEMNVSTLELGDSALYLCASSLDLGLQYFGPGTRLTVL.

As DNA, the CDR3 is TGTGCCAGCAGCGGCTGGGACAGAGAAGCTTTCTTT. The encoded protein is CASSGWDREAFF. The V call is TRBV7-8, the J call TRBJ1-1; TRBD1 matches at 7 bases. The length of the CDR3 is 12 residues. The V gene's germline CDR1 is SGHVS and CDR2 FQNEAQ. V shed 5 bases, J shed 8 bases, and the junction held 5 bases outside the gene matches.

The chain carries TRBV29-1 and TRBJ2-7; either TRBD1 or TRBD2 may supply D (5 bases each). Between the trimmed V and J ends, which lost 7 bases and 0 bases, there was a span of 13 bases. Germline V CDR1 and CDR2: SQVTM, ANQGSEA. The CDR3 consists of 13 residues. The CDR3 spells CSARAGPSYEQYF. DNA for the CDR3: TGCAGCGCCAGGGCGGGCCCCTCCTACGAGCAGTACTTC.

The rearrangement joins TRBV6-5 to TRBJ1-4, with D possibly being TRBD1 (5 bases). With 2 bases removed from V and 8 bases from J, the gap between germline ends came to 12 bases. CDR1 is MNHEY and CDR2 is SVGAGI in the germline V gene. CDR3 length: 14 amino acids. The CDR3 nucleotides read TGTGCCAGCAGTTACGGGGGGAGGTGGGAAAAACTGTTTTTT. Amino acid sequence: CASSYGGRWEKLFF.

This clone has only a few counts. J is TRBJ1-5 and V is TRBV4-3; D unclear. Trimming cost V 1 base and J 5 bases, with 6 bases left between them. The CDR3 has 13 residues. Germline-derived CDR1 and CDR2 are LGHNA and YSLEER. CDR3 nucleotides: TGCGCCAGCAGCCAAGCTAAAGATCAGCCCCAGCATTTT. It codes for CASSQAKDQPQHF.

The chain combines TRBV29-1 with TRBJ2-5; TRBD1 matches at 11 bases. CDR1 and CDR2 (germline): SQVTM, ANQGSEA. The junction had 8 bases not matched to a gene; V was cut back by 6 bases and J by 5 bases. This CDR3 contains 14 residues. The CDR3 is CSVTGTGGFETQYF. CDR3 DNA sequence: TGCAGCGTCACCGGGACAGGGGGATTTGAGACCCAGTACTTC.

This clone was counted a few times. Other DNA sequences within the sample encode an identical CDR3. The chain has TRBV18 and TRBJ1-1; D unclear. This CDR3 has 14 residues. Germline CDR1 reads KGHSH; CDR2 reads LQKENI. The V gene lost 2 bases and the J gene lost 1 base, with 8 bases spanning the gap. The CDR3 here is CASSPRAENTEAFF. The CDR3 DNA reads as TGTGCCAGCTCACCAAGGGCAGAGAACACTGAAGCTTTCTTT.

This clone was detected a few times. V and J are TRBV14 and TRBJ1-3; D remains ambiguous. V lost 4 bases to trimming and J lost 1 base, with 11 bases between them. CDR3 length equals 15 residues. Germline V gene lookup returns CDR1 SGHDN and CDR2 FVKESK. The CDR3 loop is CASSPWPVSGNTIYF. The CDR3 nucleotides are TGTGCCAGCAGCCCCTGGCCTGTTTCTGGAAACACCATATATTTT.

The chain links TRBV4-1 to TRBJ1-2; D is perhaps TRBD1 (6 bases). The V end was cut by 2 bases, the J end by 4 bases, with 17 bases between. Germline-derived CDR1 and CDR2 are MGHRA and YSYEKL. The CDR3 is made up of 16 amino acids. The CDR3 DNA sequence: TGCGCCAGCAGCCAACCCCGGAGGGGGGCGAGCTATGGCTACACCTTC. Translated: CASSQPRRGASYGYTF.

As for this clone: At one end, the junction sequence differs from germline, possibly due to a read error. The rearrangement links TRBV2 to TRBJ2-7; 11 positions match TRBD2. Germline loops: CDR1 SNHLY, CDR2 FYNNEI. This CDR3 has 16 amino acids. The CDR3 nucleotides read TGTGCCAGCAGCGAAGGTAGCGGGGGGGACTCCTACGAGCAGTACTTC. Its protein is CASSEGSGGDSYEQYF.

This clone was counted a single time. The chain couples TRBV5-4 to TRBJ1-2; possibly TRBD1 for D (5 bases). Deletions cut 4 bases from V and 5 bases from J, with 18 bases between. CDR3 length equals 15 residues. The V gene's germline CDR1 is SGHNT and CDR2 YYREEE (reference sequence). CDR3 protein: CASSETPSGRYGYTF. DNA of the CDR3: TGTGCCAGCAGCGAGACCCCGTCAGGGAGATATGGCTACACCTTC.

This clone showed up just a few times. V and J are TRBV4-3 and TRBJ2-1; D tentatively fits TRBD1 or TRBD2 (6 bases each). The CDR3 length is 16 residues. V lost 0 bases and J 2 bases, leaving 11 bases between the germline ends. Germline V gives CDR1 LGHNA, CDR2 YSLEER. The CDR3 is CASSQDGGLAYNEQFF. The CDR3 DNA is TGCGCCAGCAGCCAAGATGGGGGGCTCGCCTACAATGAGCAGTTCTTC.

This clone was observed a few times. Other DNA sequences in this sample translate to the same CDR3. The chain combines TRBV20-1 with TRBJ1-5; D is unresolved. Trimming took off 3 bases at V and 2 bases at J, with 2 bases between the two ends. Germline CDR1 is DFQATT and CDR2 is SNEGSKA (reference sequence). The CDR3 sequence is 11 residues long. CDR3 DNA sequence: TGCAGTGCTAGTGGCAATCAGCCCCAGCATTTT. It yields the protein CSASGNQPQHF.

The sample holds a few counts of this clone. The chain employs TRBV7-9 and TRBJ1-2, with TRBD1 identical over 7 bases. CDR1 is SEHNR and CDR2 is FQNEAQ in the germline V gene (reference sequence). With V trimmed by 7 bases and J by 8 bases, 4 bases remained unmatched. This CDR3 is 11 amino acids long. The DNA of the CDR3 is TGTGCCAGCACCCAGGGGGGCGGCTACACCTTC. As protein: CASTQGGGYTF.

V is TRBV7-3 and J is TRBJ2-7; maybe TRBD1 (6 bases). Germline V lookup: CDR1 SGHTA, CDR2 FQGTGA. The length of the CDR3 is 13 residues. Trimming cost V 2 bases and J 3 bases, with 8 bases left between them. CDR3 in amino acids: CASSLGQFYEQYF. In DNA, the CDR3 is TGTGCCAGCAGCTTAGGACAGTTCTACGAGCAGTACTTC.

The table lists this clone with a few counts. The V gene is TRBV30, the J gene TRBJ1-6; D not certain. The germline V gene encodes CDR1 GTSNPN and CDR2 SVGIG (reference sequence). The CDR3 totals 13 residues. V lost 2 bases, J lost 10 bases, and 12 bases lay in between. The CDR3 DNA is TGTGCCTGGAGTACGGGTTTTAGCTCACCCCTCCACTTT. This codes for CAWSTGFSSPLHF.

V usage is TRBV7-9 and J usage is TRBJ2-5; maybe TRBD1 (6 bases). V shed 8 bases and J shed 2 bases, with 24 bases lying between them. This CDR3 contains 17 residues. Germline assignment: CDR1 SEHNR and CDR2 FQNEAQ (reference sequence). Written as DNA, the CDR3 is TGTGCCAGCGAGACCGGGACACAGGGAGATTGGCAAGAGACCCAGTACTTC. Translation gives CASETGTQGDWQETQYF.

The V gene is TRBV7-2, the J gene TRBJ2-5, with 11 bases that match TRBD2. Germline V gives CDR1 SGHTA, CDR2 FQGNSA. Trimming took 5 bases from V and 4 from J; bases not matched to a gene: 6. The CDR3 spans 15 residues. The CDR3 nucleotides read TGTGCCAGCAGCGTTAGCGGGGGGGCCCGAGAGACCCAGTACTTC. It is translated as CASSVSGGARETQYF.

This clone was counted ten times or more. V gene TRBV10-3 combines with J gene TRBJ1-2; D is unresolved. Germline values: CDR1 ENHRY, CDR2 SYGVKD. Between the trimmed V and J ends, which lost 2 bases and 8 bases, there was a span of 6 bases. This CDR3 comprises 11 residues. CDR3 protein: CAISEMDGYTF. The CDR3 DNA is TGTGCCATCAGTGAGATGGACGGCTACACCTTC.

The J gene is TRBJ1-1, the V gene TRBV5-1, with D unclear. V was clipped by 0 bases and J by 4 bases, with 13 bases between them. Germline V CDR1 and CDR2: SGHRS, YFSETQ. The CDR3 runs to 15 residues. CDR3 coding DNA: TGCGCCAGCAGCTTGGTAGTGGGGAGCGGCACTGAAGCTTTCTTT. Amino acids: CASSLVVGSGTEAFF.

The rearrangement links TRBV7-2 to TRBJ2-6; D unclear. The CDR3 extends over 17 amino acids. Germline V gene lookup returns CDR1 SGHTA and CDR2 FQGNSA. Trimming shortened V by 1 base and J by 0 bases, and 10 bases separated the two germline ends. The CDR3 loop is CASSLGPQGSGANVLTF. CDR3 nucleotide sequence: TGTGCCAGCAGCTTAGGTCCTCAAGGCTCTGGGGCCAACGTCCTGACTTTC.

This clone appeared a few times. The gene calls are TRBV19 and TRBJ2-7; no firm D call. This CDR3 has 15 residues. CDR1 and CDR2 from the germline V gene are LNHDA and SQIVND (reference sequence). Trimming cost V 3 bases and J 0 bases, with 12 bases left between them. The CDR3 coding sequence is TGTGCCAGTAGTATGGATAGCCCCAGCTCCTACGAGCAGTACTTC. It yields the protein CASSMDSPSSYEQYF.

V and J are TRBV28 and TRBJ1-6, with D possibly TRBD1 on 6 matching bases. The ends were cut back, 6 bases at V and 5 bases at J, with 11 bases in the middle. CDR1 is MDHEN, CDR2 SYDVKM, per germline. The CDR3 sequence is 14 residues long. CDR3 DNA sequence: TGTGCCAGCAGGTGGGACACCAATAATTCACCCCTCCACTTT. Protein sequence: CASRWDTNNSPLHF.

V usage is TRBV7-2 and J usage is TRBJ1-5; possibly TRBD1 for D (6 bases). There are 15 residues in the CDR3. CDR1 is SGHTA and CDR2 is FQGNSA in the germline V gene. V lost 5 bases to trimming and J lost 7 bases, with 18 bases between them. DNA for the CDR3: TGTGCCAGCAGCCTCAACAGGGATAAATGGCAGCCCCAGCATTTT. The encoded protein is CASSLNRDKWQPQHF.

In this sample, this clone turned up a few times. The gene calls are TRBV28 and TRBJ2-3; D is perhaps TRBD1 or TRBD2 (5 bases each). In germline, CDR1 is MDHEN, CDR2 SYDVKM. V shed 10 bases and J shed 1 base, with 9 bases lying between them. The CDR3 contains 12 residues. This chain's CDR3 is CANGDGTDTQYF. The CDR3 DNA sequence: TGTGCCAATGGGGACGGCACAGATACGCAGTATTTT.

This chain uses TRBV9 with TRBJ2-7, with D unresolved. Trimming pared 4 bases from V and 5 bases from J, leaving 16 bases between. The V gene's germline CDR1 is SGDLS and CDR2 YYNGEE. The CDR3 is 14 residues long. CDR3 region: CASSPTIGRDEQYF. CDR3 bases: TGTGCCAGCAGCCCCACGATCGGCCGGGACGAGCAGTACTTC. Full variable domain (outside the CDR3, taken from reference TRBV9 and TRBJ2-7): DSGVTQTPKHLITATGQRVTLRCSPRSGDLSVYWYQQSLDQGLQFLIQYYNGEERAKGNILERFSAQQFPDLHSELNLSSLELGDSALYFCASSPTIGRDEQYFGPGTRLTVT.